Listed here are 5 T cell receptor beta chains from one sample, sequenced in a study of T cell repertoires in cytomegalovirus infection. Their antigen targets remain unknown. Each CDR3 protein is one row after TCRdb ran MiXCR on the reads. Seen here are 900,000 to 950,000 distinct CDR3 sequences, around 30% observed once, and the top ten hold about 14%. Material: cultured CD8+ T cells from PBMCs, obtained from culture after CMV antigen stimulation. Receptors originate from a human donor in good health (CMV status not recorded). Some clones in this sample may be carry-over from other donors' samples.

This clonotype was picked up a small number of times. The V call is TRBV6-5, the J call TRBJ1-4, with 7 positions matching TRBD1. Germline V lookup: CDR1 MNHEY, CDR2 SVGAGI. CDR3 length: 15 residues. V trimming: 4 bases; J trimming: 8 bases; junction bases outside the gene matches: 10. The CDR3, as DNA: TGTGCCAGCAGTTTTTTTCCAGGGGGGCAGGAAAAACTGTTTTTT. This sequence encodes CASSFFPGGQEKLFF.

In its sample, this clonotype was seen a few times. CDR3 sequence: CASSQASSGLAAYNEQFF. Here the CDR3 DNA reads TGCGCCAGCAGCCAAGCGTCATCGGGACTAGCCGCCTACAATGAGCAGTTCTTC. This chain links TRBV4-1 with TRBJ2-1; TRBD2 matches 9 bases. CDR3 length equals 18 residues. Germline V CDR1 and CDR2: MGHRA, YSYEKL. Trimming cost V 1 base and J 2 bases; bases outside gene matches: 9.

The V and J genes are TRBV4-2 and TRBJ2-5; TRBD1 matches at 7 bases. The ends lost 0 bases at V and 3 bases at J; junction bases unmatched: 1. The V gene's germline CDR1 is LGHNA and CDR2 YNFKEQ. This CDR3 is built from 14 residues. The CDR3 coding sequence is TGTGCCAGCAGCCAAGAAGGGACAGAAGAGACCCAGTACTTC. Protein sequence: CASSQEGTEETQYF.

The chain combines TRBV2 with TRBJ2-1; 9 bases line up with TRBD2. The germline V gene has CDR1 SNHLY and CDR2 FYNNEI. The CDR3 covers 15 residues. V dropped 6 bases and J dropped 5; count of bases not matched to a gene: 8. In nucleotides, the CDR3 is TGTGCCAGCAGACTTCTAGCGGGGTCGAACAATGAGCAGTTCTTC. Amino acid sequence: CASRLLAGSNNEQFF.

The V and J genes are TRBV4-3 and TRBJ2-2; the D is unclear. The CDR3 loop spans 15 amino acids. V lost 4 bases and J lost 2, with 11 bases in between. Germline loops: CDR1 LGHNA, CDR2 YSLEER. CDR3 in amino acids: CASSPAHVNTGELFF. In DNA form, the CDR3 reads TGCGCCAGCAGCCCTGCCCACGTTAACACCGGGGAGCTGTTTTTT.